This TCR beta chain was found in a study of identifying expanded T cells in peripheral blood. Study outcomes and limitations: Differentially abundant clones: about 1.2 between replicates, about 15 at about 13 days, more than 18 at four. Across healthy donors, higher total template counts meant significantly greater approximately 2-week count variance.

During the collection period, no donor immune events like infections were recorded. Of note for this clone: The antigen remains undetermined.

Clones were sequenced by immunoSEQ multiplex PCR, and TCRdb holds only the in-frame ones, with some missing. The sample carries 83,000 or so clones, about 90% recorded once. The V gene's germline CDR1 is MDHEN and CDR2 SYDVKM. V gave up 5 bases and J gave up 2 bases; unmatched junction bases: 3. There are 14 residues in the CDR3. The clonotype originates from a person aged 18 to 69 in good health. The genes are TRBV28 and TRBJ1-1, with 9 bases identical to TRBD1. Sequencing used blood. The CDR3 loop reads CASSHRGRNTEAFF. DNA for the CDR3: TGTGCCAGCAGTCACAGGGGGCGCAACACTGAAGCTTTCTTT.